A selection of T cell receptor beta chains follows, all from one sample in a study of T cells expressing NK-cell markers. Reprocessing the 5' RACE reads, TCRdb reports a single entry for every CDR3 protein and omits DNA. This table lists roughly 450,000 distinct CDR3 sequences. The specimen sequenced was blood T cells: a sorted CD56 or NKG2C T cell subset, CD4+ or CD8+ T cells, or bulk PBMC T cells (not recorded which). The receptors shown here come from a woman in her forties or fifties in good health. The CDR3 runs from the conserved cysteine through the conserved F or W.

CAWSAPGGWEETQYF	TRBV30	TRBJ2-5
CASMGVGAGELFF	TRBV10-1	TRBJ2-2
CASSLQRGHNEQFF	TRBV7-7	TRBJ2-1
CASSSGTGGGEQFF	TRBV19	TRBJ2-1
CASRPRAWDGDTQYF	TRBV7-8	TRBJ2-3
CSAGGTPGPLRYNEQFF	TRBV20-1	TRBJ2-1
CASSPAGAEAFF	TRBV5-1	TRBJ1-1
CASLPEGAAGYTF	TRBV19	TRBJ1-2
CASSQFLEADTQYF	TRBV4-1	TRBJ2-3
CSARVSRKNEKLFF	TRBV20-1	TRBJ1-4
CASGGRGVQETQYF	TRBV6-5	TRBJ2-5
CASRRDEVGELFF	TRBV5-1	TRBJ2-2
CAGAPVPGETQYF	TRBV29-1	TRBJ2-5
CSARTSGRARELFF	TRBV20-1	TRBJ2-2
CASSTRHLAGYTF	TRBV7-8	TRBJ1-2
CASSFLRGASTGELFF	TRBV11-2	TRBJ2-2